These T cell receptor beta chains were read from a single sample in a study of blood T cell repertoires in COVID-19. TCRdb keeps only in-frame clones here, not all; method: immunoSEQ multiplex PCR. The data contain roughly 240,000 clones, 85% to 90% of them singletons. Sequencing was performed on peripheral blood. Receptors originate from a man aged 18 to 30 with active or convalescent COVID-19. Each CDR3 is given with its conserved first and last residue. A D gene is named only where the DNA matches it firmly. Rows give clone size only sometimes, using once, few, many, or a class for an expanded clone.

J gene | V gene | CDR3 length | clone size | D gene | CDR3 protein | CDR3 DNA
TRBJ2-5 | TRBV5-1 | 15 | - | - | CASSLGGSSQETQYF | TGCGCCAGCAGCTTGGGCGGCAGCAGCCAAGAGACCCAGTACTTC
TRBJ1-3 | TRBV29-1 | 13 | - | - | CSVAGDSGNTIYF | TGCAGCGTGGCAGGGGACTCTGGAAACACCATATATTTT
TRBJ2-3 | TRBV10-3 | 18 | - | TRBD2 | CAISDIAKAGGPADTQYF | TGTGCCATCAGTGATATTGCGAAAGCGGGGGGGCCCGCAGATACGCAGTATTTT
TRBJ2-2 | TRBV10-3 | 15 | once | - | CAMATGLANTGELFF | TGTGCCATGGCTACAGGGCTCGCGAACACCGGGGAGCTGTTTTTT
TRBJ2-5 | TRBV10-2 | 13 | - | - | CASSSGPRETQYF | TGCGCCAGCAGCTCCGGCCCCAGGGAGACCCAGTACTTC
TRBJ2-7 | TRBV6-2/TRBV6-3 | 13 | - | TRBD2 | CASSTGRGDEQYF | TGTGCCAGCAGCACCGGGAGGGGGGACGAGCAGTACTTC
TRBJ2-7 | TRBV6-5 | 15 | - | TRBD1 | CASVPAGQGAREQYF | TGTGCCAGCGTTCCGGCCGGACAGGGCGCGCGGGAGCAGTACTTC
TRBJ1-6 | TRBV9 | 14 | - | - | CASSADNYNSPLHF | TGTGCCAGCAGCGCGGACAACTATAATTCACCCCTCCACTTT
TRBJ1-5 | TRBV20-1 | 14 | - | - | CSASAGVHFQPQHF | TGCAGTGCTAGTGCGGGGGTTCATTTTCAGCCCCAGCATTTT
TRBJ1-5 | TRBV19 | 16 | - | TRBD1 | CASSFTGGVGNQPQHF | TGTGCCAGTAGTTTTACAGGGGGCGTGGGCAATCAGCCCCAGCATTTT
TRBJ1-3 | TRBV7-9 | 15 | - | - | CASSFGQGTGNTIYF | TGTGCCAGCAGCTTCGGGCAGGGGACTGGAAACACCATATATTTT
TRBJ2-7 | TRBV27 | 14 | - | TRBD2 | CASSWREGPYEQYF | TGTGCCAGCAGTTGGCGGGAGGGACCCTACGAGCAGTACTTC
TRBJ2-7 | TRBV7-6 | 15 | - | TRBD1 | CASSLYGTGGHEQYF | TGTGCCAGCAGCTTATACGGGACAGGGGGCCACGAGCAGTACTTC
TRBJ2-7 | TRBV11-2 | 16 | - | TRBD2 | CASSLDLSGGFYEQYF | TGTGCCAGCAGCTTGGACCTATCGGGGGGTTTTTACGAGCAGTACTTC
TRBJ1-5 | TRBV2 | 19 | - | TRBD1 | CASSEVGLDRGYSNQPQHF | TGTGCCAGCAGTGAAGTTGGTTTGGACAGGGGTTATAGCAATCAGCCCCAGCATTTT
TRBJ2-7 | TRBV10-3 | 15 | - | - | CAISAAADNTYEQYF | TGTGCCATCAGCGCCGCGGCGGATAATACCTACGAGCAGTACTTC
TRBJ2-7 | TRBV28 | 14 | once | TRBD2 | CASSLGWGGYEQYF | TGTGCCAGCAGTTTAGGGTGGGGGGGCTACGAGCAGTACTTC
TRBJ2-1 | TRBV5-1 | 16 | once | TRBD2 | CASSVYRTSGLNEQFF | TGCGCCAGCAGCGTATACAGGACTAGCGGCCTCAATGAGCAGTTCTTC
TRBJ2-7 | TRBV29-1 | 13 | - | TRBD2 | CSVAAGISYEQYF | TGCAGCGTTGCAGCGGGAATCTCCTACGAGCAGTACTTC
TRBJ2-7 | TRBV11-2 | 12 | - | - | CASSLREGEQYF | TGTGCCAGCAGCCTGCGAGAGGGCGAGCAGTACTTC
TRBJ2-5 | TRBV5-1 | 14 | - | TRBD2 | CASSRPGLQETQYF | TGCGCCAGCAGCCGGCCGGGACTACAAGAGACCCAGTACTTC
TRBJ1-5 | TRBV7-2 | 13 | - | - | CASSLAEGQPQHF | TGTGCCAGCAGCTTAGCAGAGGGCCAGCCCCAGCATTTT
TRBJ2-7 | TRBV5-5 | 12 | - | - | CASSPGVYEQYF | TGTGCCAGCAGCCCGGGGGTCTACGAGCAGTACTTC
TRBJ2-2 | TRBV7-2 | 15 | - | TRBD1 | CASSLWTGVTGELFF | TGTGCCAGCAGCTTATGGACAGGGGTCACCGGGGAGCTGTTTTTT
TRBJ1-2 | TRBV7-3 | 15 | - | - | CASSPFPGAGDGYTF | TGTGCCAGCAGCCCCTTTCCAGGTGCGGGTGATGGCTACACCTTC
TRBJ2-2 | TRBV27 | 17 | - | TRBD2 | CASSGLADPRDTGELFF | TGTGCCAGCAGTGGGCTAGCGGACCCCAGGGACACCGGGGAGCTGTTTTTT